These 27 T cell receptor beta chains share one sample of origin, sequenced in a study of blood T cell repertoires in COVID-19. Some clones are missing from TCRdb's copy, which holds only in-frame ones; the method was immunoSEQ multiplex PCR. The profile shows about 150,000 clones, approximately 80% of them singletons. The sequenced sample was peripheral blood. The receptors were sampled from an elderly woman with acute or convalescent COVID-19.

This clone has just one count. The rearrangement uses TRBV2 and TRBJ1-5; D unresolved. The CDR3 has 16 residues. Germline V gene data show CDR1 as SNHLY and CDR2 as FYNNEI. Trimming shortened V by 1 base and J by 2 bases, and 12 bases separated the two germline ends. CDR3 protein: CASSEGTRGGNQPQHF. For the CDR3, the DNA is TGTGCCAGCAGTGAAGGAACCCGAGGTGGCAATCAGCCCCAGCATTTT.

This clone was recorded a few times. V usage is TRBV2 and J usage is TRBJ2-7; 7 bases align to TRBD2. The V gene's germline CDR1 is SNHLY and CDR2 FYNNEI. The V segment lost 1 base and the J segment 5 bases; nucleotides outside the gene matches: 5. This CDR3 has 14 residues. The CDR3 region has the DNA TGTGCCAGCAGTGAAGGTCGGACTAGGAACGAGCAGTACTTC. Protein product: CASSEGRTRNEQYF.

The V and J genes are TRBV30 and TRBJ2-3, with TRBD2 as a possible D gene (5 bases). Trimming cost V 0 bases and J 4 bases, with 5 bases left between them. CDR3 size: 12 residues. Germline CDR1 and CDR2: GTSNPN and SVGIG (reference sequence). CDR3 in amino acids: CAWSVGADTQYF. The CDR3, as DNA: TGTGCCTGGAGTGTGGGAGCAGATACGCAGTATTTT.

This clone was seen only a few times. This chain uses TRBV25-1 with TRBJ1-1; no clear D. The germline V and J ends were trimmed by 3 bases and 6 bases, with 14 bases remaining between them. The CDR3 length is 14 residues. Looked up from germline, CDR1 is MGHDK and CDR2 is SYGVNS. As DNA, the CDR3 is TGTGCCAGCAGTGATAATTACGGGTCGGCTGAAGCTTTCTTT. This translates into CASSDNYGSAEAFF.

This sequence joins TRBV6-2 or TRBV6-3 and TRBJ1-6; possibly TRBD1 for D (5 bases). Deletions cut 2 bases from V and 10 bases from J, with 15 bases between. CDR1 is MNHEY, CDR2 SVGEGT, per germline. CDR3 length: 15 amino acids. CDR3 coding DNA: TGTGCCAGCAGTTACCTCGTCGGAGGGGAGTCACCCCTCCACTTT. Translation gives CASSYLVGGESPLHF.

This clone occurred a few times. The rearrangement uses TRBV7-9 and TRBJ2-2; 8 nucleotides align to TRBD2. In germline, CDR1 is SEHNR, CDR2 FQNEAQ (reference sequence). This CDR3 is 15 amino acids long. V trimming: 5 bases; J trimming: 7 bases; junction bases outside the gene matches: 9. CDR3 loop: CASSPPGTRIGELFF. CDR3 DNA sequence: TGTGCCAGCAGCCCCCCCGGGACTAGGATCGGGGAGCTGTTTTTT. Full variable domain (outside the CDR3, taken from reference TRBV7-9 and TRBJ2-2): DTGVSQNPRHKITKRGQNVTFRCDPISEHNRLYWYRQTLGQGPEFLTYFQNEAQLEKSRLLSDRFSAERPKGSFSTLEIQRTEQGDSAMYLCASSPPGTRIGELFFGEGSRLTVL.

The V and J genes are TRBV6-4 and TRBJ1-1; D call uncertain. Germline assignment: CDR1 MRHNA and CDR2 SNTAGT. The ends were cut back, 6 bases at V and 10 bases at J, with 21 bases in the middle. This CDR3 contains 14 residues. The CDR3 DNA reads as TGTGCCAGCAGCCCTGACGGGTTCACGTTTGGAGCTTTCTTT. This codes for CASSPDGFTFGAFF.

J is TRBJ2-3 and V is TRBV10-1; tentative D call: TRBD2 (6 bases). V lost 2 bases and J 3 bases, leaving 15 bases between the germline ends. Germline assignment: CDR1 WNHNN and CDR2 SYGVQD (reference sequence). This CDR3 is built from 16 residues. DNA of the CDR3: TGCGCCAGCAGTGAGGGGGGGAGTCCAGGGACAGATACGCAGTATTTT. Its protein product is CASSEGGSPGTDTQYF.

The table lists this clone with a count of one. V gene TRBV4-2 combines with J gene TRBJ1-4; TRBD1 aligns across 8 bases. This CDR3 has 18 amino acids. CDR1 is LGHNA and CDR2 is YNFKEQ in the germline V gene. V gave up 4 bases and J gave up 8 bases; unmatched junction bases: 18. The CDR3 is CASSPNPLSDRVEEKLFF. The DNA for the CDR3 is TGTGCCAGCAGCCCCAATCCTCTTTCGGACAGGGTGGAAGAAAAACTGTTTTTT.

CDR3 coding DNA: TGTGCTAGTGGTTTGCGTACTACGGAGCAGTACTTC. This translates into CASGLRTTEQYF. The V and J genes are TRBV12-5 and TRBJ2-7; D not resolved. Germline loops: CDR1 LGHNT, CDR2 FRNRAP. Deletions cut 2 bases from V and 7 bases from J, with 9 bases between. This CDR3 has 12 residues.

This chain joins TRBV21-1 and TRBJ2-3; the D segment call TRBD2 is taken from the table without a DNA check. TRBV21-1 is termed a pseudogene. The CDR3 sequence is 15 residues long. This chain's CDR3 is CASSNLAGGPDTQYF. In DNA, the CDR3 is TGTGCCAGCAGCAATTTGGCGGGGGGGCCAGATACGCAGTATTTT.

The rearrangement links TRBV7-9 to TRBJ1-5; a possible D gene is TRBD1 (5 bases). The CDR3 sequence is 14 residues long. Germline V gene lookup returns CDR1 SEHNR and CDR2 FQNEAQ (reference sequence). V was trimmed by 1 base and J by 7 bases, leaving 11 bases between them. The CDR3 sequence: CASSLVGDEQPQHF. In DNA, the CDR3 is TGTGCCAGCAGCTTAGTAGGGGATGAACAGCCCCAGCATTTT.

This clone was picked up a small number of times. The rearrangement joins TRBV5-1 to TRBJ2-3; D remains unclear. The CDR3 sequence is 12 residues long. The V and J ends lost 5 bases and 1 base respectively, with 5 bases between them. Germline CDR1 reads SGHRS; CDR2 reads YFSETQ. CDR3 region: CASRVGTDTQYF. Written as DNA, the CDR3 is TGCGCCAGCAGGGTAGGCACAGATACGCAGTATTTT.

V gene TRBV6-6 combines with J gene TRBJ2-1, with 9 bases matching TRBD1. Per the germline V gene, CDR1 is MNHNY and CDR2 is SVGAGI (reference sequence). The CDR3 contains 14 residues. V lost 0 bases to trimming and J lost 8 bases; unmatched junction nucleotides: 2. The CDR3 bases are TGTGCCAGCAGTTACTCGGGACAGGGTTATGAGCAGTTCTTC. It specifies CASSYSGQGYEQFF.

The V call is TRBV2, the J call TRBJ1-1; 9 nucleotides match TRBD1. The CDR3 runs 14 residues. Looked up from germline, CDR1 is SNHLY and CDR2 is FYNNEI. V was pared by 7 bases and J by 3 bases, with 6 bases of the junction left unmatched. CDR3 DNA: TGTGCCAGCACTACCCGGGACAGGGACACTGAAGCTTTCTTT. Translation: CASTTRDRDTEAFF.

The chain joins TRBV5-1 to TRBJ1-2, with a tentative D call TRBD1 (5 bases). Trimming pared 4 bases from V and 4 bases from J, leaving 11 bases between. There are 13 residues in the CDR3. The V gene's germline CDR1 is SGHRS and CDR2 YFSETQ. CDR3 DNA: TGCGCCAGCAGCAACGGACATTCCTATGGCTACACCTTC. Protein product: CASSNGHSYGYTF.

This chain uses TRBV6-4 with TRBJ2-1; D perhaps matches TRBD2 (5 bases). V was pared by 10 bases and J by 0 bases, with 16 bases between. This CDR3 region has 15 residues. Germline CDR1 MRHNA, CDR2 SNTAGT. The CDR3 DNA is TGTGCCACCGGACTGGATTCGGGCTCCTACAATGAGCAGTTCTTC. Amino acid sequence: CATGLDSGSYNEQFF.

The genes are TRBV3-1 (or the pseudogene TRBV3-2) and TRBJ2-7, with a possible D match to TRBD1 (5 bases). The germline CDR1 and CDR2 sequences are LGHDT and YNNKEL (reference sequence). V shed 4 bases and J shed 9 bases, with 16 bases lying between them. The CDR3 length is 13 residues. The CDR3 DNA is TGTGCCAGCAGCCCTCCCAGTGGGGCGTCGCAGTACTTC. As protein: CASSPPSGASQYF.

Comment on this clone: One end of the junction is discordant with germline, which a read error may explain. V gene TRBV7-7 combines with J gene TRBJ2-1; perhaps TRBD2 as D (6 bases). The CDR3 contains 14 residues. From germline, CDR1 is SSHAT and CDR2 FNYEAQ (reference sequence). CDR3: CASSLVGGVNEQFF. CDR3 bases: TGTGCTAGCAGCTTAGTCGGGGGAGTCAATGAGCAGTTCTTC. Using reference TRBV7-7 and TRBJ2-1 for the parts outside the CDR3, the full variable domain is GAGVSQSPRYKVTKRGQDVTLRCDPISSHATLYWYQQALGQGPEFLTYFNYEAQPDKSGLPSDRFSAERPEGSISTLTIQRTEQRDSAMYRCASSLVGGVNEQFFGPGTRLTVL.

The chain is built from TRBV29-1 and TRBJ1-1; D might be TRBD1 (5 bases). The germline CDR1 and CDR2 sequences are SQVTM and ANQGSEA. CDR3 length: 14 amino acids. V dropped 6 bases and J dropped 1 base, with 15 bases sitting between them. The CDR3 region is CSVRAGSGNTEAFF. CDR3 DNA: TGCAGCGTCAGGGCGGGAAGCGGGAACACTGAAGCTTTCTTT.

The chain is built from TRBV10-3 and TRBJ1-3; D not resolved. V dropped 6 bases and J dropped 8 bases, with 17 bases sitting between them. The CDR3 has 14 amino acids. Germline V gives CDR1 ENHRY, CDR2 SYGVKD. DNA for the CDR3: TGTGCCATCAGGGCTGACGGAGCCGTTGACACCATATATTTT. Translation gives CAIRADGAVDTIYF.

This sequence joins TRBV12-3 or TRBV12-4 and TRBJ2-5, with D unresolved. V was cut by 3 bases and J by 4 bases, with 9 bases left in between. The CDR3 is 13 residues long. The CDR3 protein is CASSLRRSETQYF. The CDR3 nucleotides read TGTGCCAGCAGTTTGCGCCGGTCAGAGACCCAGTACTTC.

The chain links TRBV10-3 to TRBJ1-2, with TRBD1 matching 9 bases. The germline V gene encodes CDR1 ENHRY and CDR2 SYGVKD. V lost 4 bases to trimming and J lost 3 bases; unmatched junction nucleotides: 3. This CDR3 region has 14 residues. In DNA form, the CDR3 reads TGTGCCATCAGTGCGGGACAGGGAGACTATGGCTACACCTTC. Residues: CAISAGQGDYGYTF.

The rearrangement joins TRBV7-8 to TRBJ1-5; 9 nucleotides match TRBD1. CDR1 is SGHVS and CDR2 is FQNEAQ in the germline V gene. The trim removed 1 base at V and 5 bases at J, leaving 6 bases unmatched. The CDR3 has 16 amino acids. The CDR3 region has the DNA TGTGCCAGCAGCTTAGTGCGGGGACAGGGAGATCAGCCCCAGCATTTT. It yields the protein CASSLVRGQGDQPQHF.

This chain uses TRBV2 with TRBJ2-1, with D possibly TRBD2 on 6 matching bases. The V gene's germline CDR1 is SNHLY and CDR2 FYNNEI. Trimming removed 4 bases from V and 8 bases from J, with 15 bases in between. The CDR3 extends over 14 amino acids. The CDR3 loop reads CASSGGEGGDEQFF. The CDR3 DNA reads TGTGCCAGCAGTGGGGGGGAAGGAGGGGATGAGCAGTTCTTC.

This chain links TRBV6-5 with TRBJ2-7, with TRBD2 matching 8 bases. Germline V gives CDR1 MNHEY, CDR2 SVGAGI. The trim removed 8 bases at V and 7 bases at J, leaving 13 bases unmatched. The CDR3 sequence is 14 residues long. CDR3 in DNA: TGTGCCAGCGAGGTGGGGACTAGTCAACGGGAGCAGTACTTC. Amino acid sequence: CASEVGTSQREQYF.

The V and J genes are TRBV6-5 and TRBJ2-7, with 8 nucleotides matching TRBD2. CDR1 and CDR2 (germline): MNHEY, SVGAGI. The CDR3 runs 13 residues. Unmatched junction bases numbered 1, after V lost 6 bases and J lost 0 bases. The CDR3 spells CASRAGGSYEQYF. In DNA, the CDR3 is TGTGCCAGCAGGGCGGGAGGCTCCTACGAGCAGTACTTC.